Below, 14 T cell receptor beta chains from the same sample are listed, as sequenced in a study of blood T cell repertoires in COVID-19. Method: immunoSEQ multiplex PCR; TCRdb's copy keeps in-frame clones and lacks some. The sample shows approximately 140,000 clones, 80% to 85% of them seen only once. The material sequenced was peripheral blood. The receptors shown here come from a human donor in a cohort sampled during active COVID-19.

The V call is TRBV6-5, the J call TRBJ1-1; TRBD1 matches at 9 bases. Per germline, CDR1 MNHEY and CDR2 SVGAGI. The junction had 4 bases not matched to a gene; V was cut back by 4 bases and J by 1 base. This CDR3 contains 15 residues. CDR3 region: CASSSLDRGNTEAFF. CDR3 bases: TGTGCCAGCAGTTCCCTGGACAGGGGGAACACTGAAGCTTTCTTT.

The chain uses TRBV2 and TRBJ2-1, with 9 bases lining up with TRBD2. V gave up 8 bases and J gave up 4 bases; unmatched junction bases: 12. Germline V gene sequence: CDR1 SNHLY, CDR2 FYNNEI. The CDR3 loop spans 16 amino acids. The CDR3 DNA reads TGTGCCAGCCAAATGGGGCTAGCGGGATCTTACAATGAGCAGTTCTTC. Encoded protein: CASQMGLAGSYNEQFF.

The chain recombines TRBV19 with TRBJ1-3; D is perhaps TRBD1 (5 bases). V lost 7 bases and J 0 bases, leaving 13 bases between the germline ends. CDR1 LNHDA and CDR2 SQIVND come from the germline V gene (reference sequence). This CDR3 comprises 15 residues. The CDR3 spells CASNVGGISGNTIYF. In nucleotides, the CDR3 is TGTGCCAGTAACGTCGGGGGGATCTCTGGAAACACCATATATTTT.

The V gene is TRBV11-3, the J gene TRBJ2-2; D is possibly TRBD1 (8 bases). This CDR3 spans 16 amino acids. From germline, CDR1 is SGHNT and CDR2 YENEEA. Trimming removed 3 bases at V and 7 bases at J, with 18 bases between. CDR3 in amino acids: CASSFGRTGKGGELFF. CDR3 bases: TGTGCCAGCAGCTTCGGGAGGACAGGGAAAGGCGGGGAGCTGTTTTTT.

The genes are TRBV20-1 and TRBJ1-4; 9 bases line up with TRBD1. The CDR3 sequence is 14 residues long. The germline CDR1 and CDR2 sequences are DFQATT and SNEGSKA (reference sequence). Trimming took 3 bases from V and 6 from J; bases not matched to a gene: 5. The CDR3 sequence: CSASVRDRDEKLFF. The CDR3 nucleotides read TGCAGTGCTAGTGTAAGGGACAGGGATGAAAAACTGTTTTTT.

Points on this clone: Other DNA variants within this sample encode the same CDR3. This rearrangement joins TRBV9 to TRBJ2-1, with unresolved D. The V and J ends lost 0 bases and 4 bases respectively, with 8 bases between them. The CDR3 extends over 14 amino acids. Looked up from germline, CDR1 is SGDLS and CDR2 is YYNGEE. In DNA form, the CDR3 reads TGTGCCAGCAGCGTAGGAGGCGGATACAATGAGCAGTTCTTC. Its protein product is CASSVGGGYNEQFF.

The chain joins TRBV9 to TRBJ1-3; 7 nucleotides line up with TRBD1. The CDR3 spans 19 residues. Germline assignment: CDR1 SGDLS and CDR2 YYNGEE. V was clipped by 3 bases and J by 0 bases; unmatched bases: 15. CDR3 DNA: TGTGCCAGCAGCGCCGGGGGCGGAGGACAGGCTTTCTCTGGAAACACCATATATTTT. It encodes CASSAGGGGQAFSGNTIYF.

V usage is TRBV10-3 and J usage is TRBJ1-2, with 10 bases lining up with TRBD1. Germline V gene lookup returns CDR1 ENHRY and CDR2 SYGVKD. J gave up 7 bases and V 3 bases, and 5 bases lay outside the gene matches. This CDR3 contains 14 residues. The CDR3 DNA reads TGTGCCATCAGTGACCAAGGGACAGGGGCTGGCTACACCTTC. Its translation is CAISDQGTGAGYTF.

The V gene is TRBV11-1, the J gene TRBJ1-1; unclear D gene. This CDR3 region has 13 residues. Germline values: CDR1 SGHAT, CDR2 FQDESV (reference sequence). Trimming removed 5 bases from V and 3 bases from J, with 10 bases in between. The chain's CDR3 is CASSRSTDTEAFF. In DNA form, the CDR3 reads TGTGCCAGCAGCCGGAGTACGGACACTGAAGCTTTCTTT.

This clone was counted many times. This chain joins TRBV18 and TRBJ1-3; a weak D match, TRBD1 (5 bases). This CDR3 region has 17 residues. The V and J ends lost 3 bases and 4 bases respectively, with 19 bases between them. Germline V CDR1 and CDR2: KGHSH, LQKENI. CDR3 sequence reads: CASSPVTGEVAGNTIYF. In DNA, the CDR3 is TGTGCCAGCTCACCCGTGACGGGGGAAGTTGCCGGAAACACCATATATTTT.

The V call is TRBV7-7, the J call TRBJ2-2; TRBD1 matches 8 bases. This CDR3 contains 15 residues. Losses at the gene ends were 3 bases for V and 0 bases for J; bases not matched to a gene: 0. Looked up from germline, CDR1 is SSHAT and CDR2 is FNYEAQ (reference sequence). The chain's CDR3 is CASSLDRANTGELFF. The CDR3 region has the DNA TGTGCCAGCAGCTTGGACAGGGCGAACACCGGGGAGCTGTTTTTT.

The chain has TRBV18 and TRBJ1-1; D gene unclear. The V and J ends lost 2 bases and 0 bases respectively, with 13 bases between them. Germline CDR1 is KGHSH and CDR2 is LQKENI. This CDR3 has 16 residues. The CDR3 coding sequence is TGTGCCAGCTCACCAATCCGGGAGCCACTGAACACTGAAGCTTTCTTT. Protein sequence: CASSPIREPLNTEAFF.

The CDR3 loop reads CASSLSGTGTGELFF. The CDR3 coding sequence is TGTGCCAGCAGTTTATCAGGGACAGGGACCGGGGAGCTGTTTTTT. This chain joins TRBV27 and TRBJ2-2; TRBD1 matches at 9 bases. The CDR3 loop spans 15 amino acids. Per the germline V gene, CDR1 is MNHEY and CDR2 is SMNVEV (reference sequence). V was clipped by 0 bases and J by 5 bases; unmatched bases: 1.

The chain combines TRBV11-2 with TRBJ2-7, with a tentative D call TRBD1 (6 bases). The CDR3 spans 16 residues. Germline V gene sequence: CDR1 SGHAT, CDR2 FQNNGV. The ends were cut back, 5 bases at V and 5 bases at J, with 22 bases in the middle. CDR3 DNA sequence: TGTGCCAGCAGCAAGCCGGCAGGGGCCCGTGGGAACGAGCAGTACTTC. This sequence encodes CASSKPAGARGNEQYF. The variable domain in full, with the rest retrieved from reference TRBV11-2 and TRBJ2-7, is EAGVAQSPRYKIIEKRQSVAFWCNPISGHATLYWYQQILGQGPKLLIQFQNNGVVDDSQLPKDRFSAERLKGVDSTLKIQPAKLEDSAVYLCASSKPAGARGNEQYFGPGTRLTVT.